Listed below are T cell receptor beta chains from one sample, sequenced in a study of blood T cells in healthy people across ages. Via MiXCR, TCRdb re-called the 5' RACE reads, giving one row per CDR3 protein. The data hold about 670,000 distinct CDR3 sequences, with around 52% observed a single time. The sequencing input was blood. Receptors originate from a woman of 80 years or more in good health. The CDR3 runs from the conserved cysteine through the conserved F or W. The order of the fields is V gene, CDR3 protein.

TRBV2 | CASQASYGYTF
TRBV4-2 | CASSQRTRRHLYGYTF
TRBV6-5 | CASSYSSRTYYGYTF
TRBV5-1 | CASSSGTGPMNTEAFF
TRBV12-3/TRBV12-4 | CASSLSYPYEQYF
TRBV9 | CASSVGQDNYGYTF
TRBV6-6 | CASSADRESTDTQYF
TRBV7-2 | CASSLGGQGGWDEQFF
TRBV21-1 | CASSKVSENIQYF
TRBV7-9 | CASSRGQGITDTQYF
TRBV6-5 | CASIDRVVGAFF
TRBV28 | CASSLPRAGWEGGYTF
TRBV12-3/TRBV12-4 | CASTPDRSGNSPLHF
TRBV6-5 | CASSKPTGATYEQYF
TRBV29-1 | CSVDGLSGRALGETQYF
TRBV6-6 | CASSYGQGLKNTEAFF
TRBV29-1 | CSVARETQGVFGEQFF
TRBV6-6 | CASSYERISYEQYF
TRBV20-1 | CSARVSRVGNNSPLHF
TRBV18 | CASSPMWLGDTQYF
TRBV6-6 | CASSYDSGGGIQYF
TRBV27 | CASSWSQRNNEQFF
TRBV6-1 | CASSSAGTWGNEQFF
TRBV5-1 | CASNLAWGTDTQYF
TRBV28 | CASAPGGSSYEQYF
TRBV28 | CASSLFRTGGDQPQHF
TRBV7-3 | CASSFQFQSGSYEQYF
TRBV2 | CASTRAGTSYNEQFF
TRBV10-3 | CAISAGAGANTEAFF
TRBV10-3 | CAISSGRGGSGNTIYF
TRBV15 | CATSKQGNTEAFF
TRBV4-1 | CASSQVGTRDEQYF
TRBV5-1 | CASSLISLGEQFF
TRBV12-3/TRBV12-4 | CASSLAGQGIYGYTF
TRBV20-1 | CSARNRGLGNEQYF
TRBV4-2 | CASSLGGDFNEQYF
TRBV4-1 | CASSQVDPRANVLTF
TRBV7-9 | CASSDGYNSYEQYF
TRBV29-1 | CSVGASGSDTQYF
TRBV6-1 | CASSERKGVGSPLHF
TRBV5-1 | CASRPVVSSYNEQFF
TRBV20-1 | CSASPDGGRGDTQYF
TRBV12-3/TRBV12-4 | CASTGRAEPQHF
TRBV5-1 | CASSAGTDTGELFF
TRBV6-5 | CASGRRSDTQYF
TRBV5-1 | CASSFDRPGELFF
TRBV7-2 | CASTFGGQVGEQYF
TRBV9 | CASSVLPGPNEQFF
TRBV4-3 | CASSQEARAPSYGCTF